The 13 T cell receptor beta chains below were found in one sample sequenced in a study of CD8+ T cells in alopecia areata. It was cDNA, reverse transcribed from extracted RNA, that served as the sequencing template. The table came from immunoSEQ multiplex PCR; TCRdb's copy has only in-frame clones and leaves some out. The sample has 200,000 or so clones, roughly 60% seen once. Treatment here: oral pan-JAK inhibitor, 5-10 mg twice daily. The sample in question was CD4+ T cells sorted from blood, obtained at week 24, from a patient treated with tofacitinib. The source of these receptors is a human donor with alopecia areata.

The J gene is TRBJ1-2, the V gene TRBV29-1; 9 bases map to TRBD1. The germline V gene has CDR1 SQVTM and CDR2 ANQGSEA. There are 16 residues in the CDR3. V lost 3 bases to trimming and J lost 0 bases; unmatched junction nucleotides: 8. The DNA for the CDR3 is TGCAGCGTTGACCGGGACAGGGCCTTTCCTAACTATGGCTACACCTTC. Residues: CSVDRDRAFPNYGYTF.

Only a few counts were recorded for this clone. This chain links TRBV29-1 with TRBJ2-1, with 9 bases matching TRBD2. Germline assignment: CDR1 SQVTM and CDR2 ANQGSEA. This CDR3 has 15 residues. Unmatched junction bases numbered 6, after V lost 0 bases and J lost 6 bases. The CDR3 spells CSVEDMRGGINEQFF. The CDR3 DNA is TGCAGCGTTGAAGATATGCGGGGGGGGATCAATGAGCAGTTCTTC.

The V and J genes are TRBV6-5 and TRBJ2-2; 8 bases fit TRBD2. The V gene end was trimmed by 2 bases and the J gene end by 6 bases; junction bases not matched to a gene: 2. The CDR3 consists of 14 residues. CDR1 and CDR2 from the germline V gene are MNHEY and SVGAGI. CDR3 coding DNA: TGTGCCAGCAGTTACCTCGGGAGGGCCGGGGAGCTGTTTTTT. Its protein product is CASSYLGRAGELFF.

This clone has only a few counts. This chain connects TRBV6-5 to TRBJ1-2; D unclear. Germline CDR1 MNHEY, CDR2 SVGAGI. The CDR3 totals 12 residues. V was shortened by 5 bases and J by 6 bases, with 10 bases between the two germline ends. The CDR3 nucleotides are TGTGCCAGCAGTGGTGGAGGACATGGCTACACCTTC. Translated, it gives CASSGGGHGYTF.

V usage is TRBV7-9 and J usage is TRBJ2-1; 9 bases match TRBD2. CDR3 length equals 15 residues. Per the germline V gene, CDR1 is SEHNR and CDR2 is FQNEAQ (reference sequence). V dropped 5 bases and J dropped 0; count of bases not matched to a gene: 2. The CDR3 coding sequence is TGTGCCAGCAGCATTAGCGGGAGCTCCTACAATGAGCAGTTCTTC. It yields the protein CASSISGSSYNEQFF.

The chain joins TRBV29-1 to TRBJ1-2, with TRBD1 matching over 8 bases. The CDR3 is 12 residues long. The V gene's germline CDR1 is SQVTM and CDR2 ANQGSEA. V lost 6 bases and J lost 6; bases outside the gene matches: 6. Here the CDR3 reads CSVGQGGHGYTF. The CDR3 DNA reads TGCAGCGTCGGACAGGGAGGGCATGGCTACACCTTC.

As concerns this clone: Other DNA sequences in the same sample also yield this CDR3. V usage is TRBV18 and J usage is TRBJ1-5; D ambiguous. The CDR3 has 13 amino acids. The germline V and J ends were trimmed by 6 bases and 0 bases, with 6 bases remaining between them. Germline lookup yields CDR1 KGHSH and CDR2 LQKENI. This CDR3 is CASSPDSNQPQHF. CDR3 nucleotide sequence: TGTGCCAGCTCCCCGGATAGCAATCAGCCCCAGCATTTT.

This chain joins TRBV29-1 and TRBJ2-7, with D perhaps TRBD1 or TRBD2 (5 bases each). The V and J ends lost 4 bases and 6 bases respectively, with 16 bases between them. Germline values: CDR1 SQVTM, CDR2 ANQGSEA. The CDR3 has 13 amino acids. DNA of the CDR3: TGCAGCGTTGCCCCCCAGGGAGTGGGCGAGCAGTACTTC. It yields the protein CSVAPQGVGEQYF.

The chain employs TRBV30 and TRBJ1-5, with a tentative D call TRBD1 (5 bases). Trimming removed 0 bases at V and 5 bases at J, with 8 bases between. Germline V lookup: CDR1 GTSNPN, CDR2 SVGIG (reference sequence). This CDR3 comprises 13 residues. Here the CDR3 DNA reads TGTGCCTGGAGTGTAGGGGTAGATCAGCCCCAGCATTTT. It specifies CAWSVGVDQPQHF. The whole variable domain, remainder taken from reference TRBV30 and TRBJ1-5, is SQTIHQWPATLVQPVGSPLSLECTVEGTSNPNLYWYRQAAGRGLQLLFYSVGIGQISSEVPQNLSASRPQDRQFILSSKKLLLSDSGFYLCAWSVGVDQPQHFGDGTRLSIL.

The rearrangement links TRBV2 to TRBJ1-5; no definite D call. V gave up 3 bases and J gave up 8 bases, with 11 bases separating them. CDR3 length equals 13 residues. Germline V gives CDR1 SNHLY, CDR2 FYNNEI. CDR3 amino acids: CASSDSRVEPQHF. The CDR3 DNA follows: TGTGCCAGCAGTGATTCAAGGGTAGAGCCCCAGCATTTT.

The rearrangement uses TRBV30 and TRBJ2-5; 12 nucleotides align to TRBD1. The J segment lost 5 bases and the V segment lost 2 bases, leaving 6 bases of the junction unmatched. Per germline, CDR1 GTSNPN and CDR2 SVGIG (reference sequence). This CDR3 region has 15 residues. The CDR3, as DNA: TGTGCCTGGAGTAACCGGGACAGGGGGCTGGAGACCCAGTACTTC. This translates into CAWSNRDRGLETQYF.

The rearrangement uses TRBV7-2 and TRBJ1-2; D possibly corresponds to TRBD1 (6 bases). V was cut by 1 base and J by 0 bases, with 9 bases left in between. Germline CDR1 and CDR2: SGHTA and FQGNSA. The CDR3 covers 15 residues. The CDR3 DNA reads as TGTGCCAGCAGCTTAGGGACAGCGTCTAACTATGGCTACACCTTC. Its protein product is CASSLGTASNYGYTF.

V and J are TRBV27 and TRBJ1-6; 9 bases line up with TRBD1. Germline values: CDR1 MNHEY, CDR2 SMNVEV (reference sequence). The CDR3 sequence is 13 residues long. The V gene end was trimmed by 9 bases and the J gene end by 5 bases; junction bases not matched to a gene: 2. In DNA, the CDR3 is TGTGCCAGTCGACAGGGGGATAATTCACCCCTCCACTTT. Amino acids: CASRQGDNSPLHF.